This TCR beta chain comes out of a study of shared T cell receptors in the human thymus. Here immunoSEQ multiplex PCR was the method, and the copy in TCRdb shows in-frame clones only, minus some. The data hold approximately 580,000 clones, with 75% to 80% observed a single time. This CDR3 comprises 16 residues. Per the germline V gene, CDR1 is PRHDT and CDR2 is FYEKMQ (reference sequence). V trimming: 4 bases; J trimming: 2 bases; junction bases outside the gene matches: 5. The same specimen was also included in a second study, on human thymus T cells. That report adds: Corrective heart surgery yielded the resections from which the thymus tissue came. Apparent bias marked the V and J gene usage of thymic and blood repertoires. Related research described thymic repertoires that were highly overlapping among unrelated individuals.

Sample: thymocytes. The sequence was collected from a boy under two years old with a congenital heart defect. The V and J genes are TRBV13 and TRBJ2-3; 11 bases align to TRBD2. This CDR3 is CASSSGLAGYTDTQYF. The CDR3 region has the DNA TGTGCCAGCAGCTCCGGACTAGCGGGCTACACAGATACGCAGTATTTT.